This TCR beta chain was recorded in a study of identical twins. TCRdb processed the 5' RACE reads anew with MiXCR; each CDR3 protein has one entry. Among approximately 1.8 million distinct CDR3 sequences listed, about 32% were seen once. The V and J ends lost 5 bases and 3 bases respectively, with 17 bases between them. Germline V gene sequence: CDR1 SGHAT, CDR2 FQDESV (reference sequence). The CDR3 has 15 residues. The receptor was derived from a newborn girl in good health. The V and J genes are TRBV11-1 and TRBJ2-7, with TRBD2 as a possible D gene (6 bases). The material sequenced was cord blood. The CDR3, as DNA: TGTGCCAGCAGCCCGACTCCGGGAGAGGGCTACGAGCAGTACTTC. Translating it yields CASSPTPGEGYEQYF.